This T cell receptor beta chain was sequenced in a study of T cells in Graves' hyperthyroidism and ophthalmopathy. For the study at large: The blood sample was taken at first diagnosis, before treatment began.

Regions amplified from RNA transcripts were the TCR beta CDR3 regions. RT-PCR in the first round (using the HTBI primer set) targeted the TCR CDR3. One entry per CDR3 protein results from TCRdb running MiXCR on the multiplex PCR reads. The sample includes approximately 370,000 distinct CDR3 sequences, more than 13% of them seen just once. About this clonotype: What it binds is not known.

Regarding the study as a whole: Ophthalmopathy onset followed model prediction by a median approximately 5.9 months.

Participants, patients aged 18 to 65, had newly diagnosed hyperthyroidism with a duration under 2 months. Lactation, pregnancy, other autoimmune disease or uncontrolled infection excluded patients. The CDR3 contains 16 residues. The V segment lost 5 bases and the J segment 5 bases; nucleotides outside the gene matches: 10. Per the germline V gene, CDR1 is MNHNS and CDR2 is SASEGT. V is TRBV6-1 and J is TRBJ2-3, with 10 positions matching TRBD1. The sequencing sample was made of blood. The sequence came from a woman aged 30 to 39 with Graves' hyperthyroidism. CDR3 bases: TGTGCCAGCAGTCCTTGGACAGGGGGAAGTGGAGATACGCAGTATTTT. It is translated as CASSPWTGGSGDTQYF.